The clone carrying this TCR beta chain was seen at least ten times. Its target is not known. The sample is drawn from a study of T cells in Graves' hyperthyroidism and ophthalmopathy. Across the study: Peripheral blood was collected at initial diagnosis, before any treatment.

These patients, aged 18 to 65, had recently diagnosed hyperthyroidism lasting under 2 months. Researchers took RNA transcripts and amplified the TCR beta CDR3 regions from them. HTBI primers were used for first-round RT-PCR of the TCR CDR3. TCRdb recomputed calls from the multiplex PCR reads with MiXCR, one row per CDR3 protein. This sample carries 300,000 to 450,000 distinct CDR3 sequences, over 11% of them seen once, and the ten largest clones take approximately 9.9%. In germline, CDR1 is MDHEN, CDR2 SYDVKM. This CDR3 has 13 amino acids. The junction had 7 bases not matched to a gene; V was cut back by 8 bases and J by 4 bases. Regarding the study as a whole: A 13 V-J signature model discriminated ophthalmopathy versus stable hyperthyroidism.

The chain combines TRBV28 with TRBJ2-7; 8 bases are shared with TRBD1. This TCR derives from a woman between 55 and 75 years old with Graves' hyperthyroidism. Input material: blood. The CDR3 DNA reads TGTGCCAGCCGCAGGGGGCGCGGGTACGAGCAGTACTTC. Residues: CASRRGRGYEQYF.